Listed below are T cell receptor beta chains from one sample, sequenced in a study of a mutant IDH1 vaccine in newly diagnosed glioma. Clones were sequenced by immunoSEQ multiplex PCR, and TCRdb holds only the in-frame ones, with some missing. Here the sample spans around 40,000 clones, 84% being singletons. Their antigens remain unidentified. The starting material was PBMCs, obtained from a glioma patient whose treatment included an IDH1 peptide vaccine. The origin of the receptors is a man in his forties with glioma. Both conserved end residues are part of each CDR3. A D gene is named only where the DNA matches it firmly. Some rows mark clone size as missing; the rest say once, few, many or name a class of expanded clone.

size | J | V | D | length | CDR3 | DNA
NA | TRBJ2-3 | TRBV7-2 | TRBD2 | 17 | CASSLSPGTSGAKGEYF | TGTGCCAGCAGCTTATCTCCCGGGACTAGCGGGGCGAAGGGAGAGTATTTT
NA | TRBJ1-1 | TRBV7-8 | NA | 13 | CASTEDRNTEAFF | TGTGCCAGCACCGAGGACAGGAACACTGAAGCTTTCTTT
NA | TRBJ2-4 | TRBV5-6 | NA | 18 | CASSSAYRDRLRGVIQYF | TGTGCCAGCAGCTCCGCCTATAGGGACCGCCTAAGGGGGGTCATTCAGTACTTC
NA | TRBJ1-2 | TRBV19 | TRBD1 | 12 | CATGTVPYGYTF | TGTGCCACAGGGACAGTGCCCTATGGCTACACCTTC
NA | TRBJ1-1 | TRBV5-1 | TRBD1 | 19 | CASSMGGEFIAQGVSEAFF | TGCGCCAGCAGCATGGGTGGGGAGTTCATCGCCCAGGGGGTATCTGAAGCTTTCTTT
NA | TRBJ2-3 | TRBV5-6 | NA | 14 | CASILGGVGLVQYF | TGTGCCAGCATCTTAGGGGGTGTGGGACTCGTGCAGTATTTT
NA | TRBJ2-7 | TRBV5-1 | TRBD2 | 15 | CASSLPASGQDEQYF | TGCGCCAGCAGCCTGCCCGCTAGCGGGCAGGACGAGCAGTACTTC
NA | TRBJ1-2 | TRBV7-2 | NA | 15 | CASSTRRTSNYGYTF | TGTGCCAGCAGCACCCGACGGACATCTAACTATGGCTACACCTTC
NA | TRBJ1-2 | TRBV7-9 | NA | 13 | CASSVSPGYGYTF | TGTGCCAGCAGCGTTTCACCGGGATATGGCTACACCTTC
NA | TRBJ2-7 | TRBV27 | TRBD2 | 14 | CASSFLLAPHEQYF | TGTGCCAGCAGTTTCTTACTAGCGCCCCACGAGCAGTACTTC
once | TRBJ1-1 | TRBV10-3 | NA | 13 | CAISGVGNTEAFF | TGTGCCATCAGTGGGGTCGGGAACACTGAAGCTTTCTTT
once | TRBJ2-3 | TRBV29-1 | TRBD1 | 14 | CSVGQGGVTDTQYF | TGCAGCGTTGGACAGGGTGGGGTCACAGATACGCAGTATTTT
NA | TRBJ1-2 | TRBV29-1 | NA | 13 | CSVEVPGRHGYTF | TGCAGCGTTGAAGTGCCGGGGCGCCATGGCTACACCTTC
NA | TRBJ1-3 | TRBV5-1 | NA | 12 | CASMGSGNTIYF | TGCGCCAGCATGGGCTCTGGAAACACCATATATTTT
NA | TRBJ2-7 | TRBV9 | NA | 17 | CASSVVKGQPLPYEQYF | TGTGCCAGCAGCGTAGTAAAGGGACAACCCCTCCCCTACGAGCAGTACTTC
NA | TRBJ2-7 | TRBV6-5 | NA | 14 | CASSGRGSEAEQYF | TGTGCCAGCAGTGGACGGGGGTCTGAAGCCGAGCAGTACTTC
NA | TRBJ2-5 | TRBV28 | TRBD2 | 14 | CASRGLAGQETQYF | TGTGCCAGCCGAGGCCTAGCGGGACAAGAGACCCAGTACTTC
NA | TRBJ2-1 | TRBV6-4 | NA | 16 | CASSDSILAPYNEQFF | TGTGCCAGCAGTGACTCGATTCTAGCCCCCTACAATGAGCAGTTCTTC
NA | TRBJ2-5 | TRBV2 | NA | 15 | CASSAGLRTQETQYF | TGTGCCAGCAGCGCGGGACTCCGAACCCAAGAGACCCAGTACTTC
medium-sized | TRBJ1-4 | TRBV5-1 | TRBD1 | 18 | CASSSHRDRGLGSEKLFF | TGCGCCAGCAGTTCCCACCGGGACAGGGGCTTAGGCAGTGAAAAACTGTTTTTT
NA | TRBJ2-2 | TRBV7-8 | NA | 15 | CASSQLQANTGELFF | TGTGCCAGCAGCCAGCTCCAGGCGAACACCGGGGAGCTGTTTTTT
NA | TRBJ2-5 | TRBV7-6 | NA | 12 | CASRRVLETQYF | TGTGCCAGCAGGAGGGTGTTAGAGACCCAGTACTTC
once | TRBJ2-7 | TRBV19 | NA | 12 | CASRDGGNEQYF | TGTGCCAGTAGGGACGGCGGCAATGAGCAGTACTTC
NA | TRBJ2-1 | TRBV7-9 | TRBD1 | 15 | CASSGKTGPDNEQFF | TGTGCCAGCAGCGGAAAGACAGGGCCAGACAATGAGCAGTTCTTC
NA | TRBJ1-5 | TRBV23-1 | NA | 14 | CASSRESSNQPQHF | TGCGCCAGCAGCAGGGAGAGTTCCAATCAGCCCCAGCATTTT
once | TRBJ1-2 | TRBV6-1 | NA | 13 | CASSDRHNYGYTF | TGTGCCAGCAGTGACAGGCATAACTATGGCTACACCTTC
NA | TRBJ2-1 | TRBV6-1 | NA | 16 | CASSGEGGGSYNEQFF | TGTGCCAGCAGTGGAGAAGGGGGGGGGTCCTACAATGAGCAGTTCTTC
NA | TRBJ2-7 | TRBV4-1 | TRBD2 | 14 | CASRRSGSDLEQYF | TGCGCCAGCAGACGTAGCGGGAGTGATCTCGAGCAGTACTTC
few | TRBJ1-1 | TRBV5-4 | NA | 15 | CASSPRNAPNTEAFF | TGTGCCAGCAGCCCACGGAACGCTCCGAACACTGAAGCTTTCTTT
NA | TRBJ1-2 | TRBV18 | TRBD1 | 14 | CASSPVGQGGGYTF | TGTGCCAGCTCACCGGTGGGACAGGGAGGTGGCTACACCTTC
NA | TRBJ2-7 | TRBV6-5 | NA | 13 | CASSLQGGYEQYF | TGTGCCAGCAGTCTACAGGGAGGATACGAGCAGTACTTC
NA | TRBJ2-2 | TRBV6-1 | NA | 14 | CASNIQAQTGELFF | TGTGCCAGCAATATACAAGCGCAAACCGGGGAGCTGTTTTTT
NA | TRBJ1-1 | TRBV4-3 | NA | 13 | CASSRKRNTEAFF | TGCGCCAGCAGCCGGAAGAGGAACACTGAAGCTTTCTTT
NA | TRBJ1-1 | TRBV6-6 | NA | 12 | CASSYSIQEAFF | TGTGCCAGCAGTTACTCCATCCAAGAGGCTTTCTTT
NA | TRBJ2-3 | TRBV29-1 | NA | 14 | CSVAVQGSTDTQYF | TGCAGCGTTGCTGTCCAGGGGAGCACAGATACGCAGTATTTT
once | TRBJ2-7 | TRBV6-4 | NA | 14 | CASSENWESYEQYF | TGTGCCAGCAGTGAAAATTGGGAAAGCTACGAGCAGTACTTC
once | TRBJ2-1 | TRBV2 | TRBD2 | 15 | CASSRLAGGPNEQFF | TGTGCCAGCAGCCGACTAGCGGGAGGGCCCAATGAGCAGTTCTTC
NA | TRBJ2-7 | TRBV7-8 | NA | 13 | CASSWDSTYEQYF | TGTGCCAGCAGTTGGGACTCAACCTACGAGCAGTACTTC
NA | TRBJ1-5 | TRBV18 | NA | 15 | CASSAGRNSNQPQHF | TGTGCCAGCTCAGCGGGACGGAATAGCAATCAGCCCCAGCATTTT
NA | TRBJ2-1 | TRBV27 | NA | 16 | CASSLYPPPRDNEQFF | TGTGCCAGCAGTTTATACCCACCGCCTAGGGACAATGAGCAGTTCTTC
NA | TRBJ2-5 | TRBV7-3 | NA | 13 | CASSSQGKETQYF | TGTGCCAGCAGCTCTCAGGGAAAAGAGACCCAGTACTTC
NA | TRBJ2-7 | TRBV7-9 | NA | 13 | CASSSGPWNEQYF | TGTGCCAGCAGCTCCGGGCCCTGGAACGAGCAGTACTTC
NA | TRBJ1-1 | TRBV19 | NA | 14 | CASSIRTANTEAFF | TGTGCCAGTAGTATTAGGACGGCGAACACTGAAGCTTTCTTT
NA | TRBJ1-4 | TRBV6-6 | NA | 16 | CASSSISGGAGEKLFF | TGTGCCAGCAGCTCCATATCCGGGGGGGCGGGGGAAAAACTGTTTTTT
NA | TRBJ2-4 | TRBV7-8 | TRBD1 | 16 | CASSSTGWMGKNIQYF | TGTGCCAGCAGCTCGACAGGGTGGATGGGCAAAAACATTCAGTACTTC
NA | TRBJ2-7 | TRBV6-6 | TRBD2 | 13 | CASNQRGHYEQYF | TGTGCCAGCAATCAGCGGGGCCACTACGAGCAGTACTTC
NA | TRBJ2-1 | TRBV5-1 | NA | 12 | CASRTDYNEQFF | TGCGCCAGCAGGACAGATTACAATGAGCAGTTCTTC
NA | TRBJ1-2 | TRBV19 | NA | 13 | CASSSGGAYGYTF | TGTGCCAGTAGTTCCGGGGGGGCCTATGGCTACACCTTC
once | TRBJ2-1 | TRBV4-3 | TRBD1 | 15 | CASSQAGTDGSEQFF | TGCGCCAGCAGCCAAGCTGGGACAGACGGTAGTGAGCAGTTCTTC
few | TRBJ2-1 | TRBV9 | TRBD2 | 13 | CASSVVLGGEQFF | TGTGCCAGCAGCGTAGTTCTCGGGGGGGAGCAGTTCTTC
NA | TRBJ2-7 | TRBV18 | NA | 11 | CASSRQREQYF | TGTGCCAGCTCACGACAGCGCGAGCAGTACTTC
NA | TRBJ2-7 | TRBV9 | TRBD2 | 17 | CASSAPLSSGRAYEQYF | TGTGCCAGCAGCGCTCCCTTATCTAGCGGGAGGGCCTACGAGCAGTACTTC
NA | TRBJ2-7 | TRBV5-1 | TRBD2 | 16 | CASSFLSSGSSYEQYF | TGCGCCAGCAGCTTTTTGTCTAGCGGGAGCTCCTACGAGCAGTACTTC
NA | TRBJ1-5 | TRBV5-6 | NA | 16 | CASSLRTGYSNQPQHF | TGTGCCAGCAGCCTTAGGACGGGTTATAGCAATCAGCCCCAGCATTTT
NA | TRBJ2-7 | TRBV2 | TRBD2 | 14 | CASSPTSGRAKQYF | TGTGCCAGCAGTCCGACTAGCGGGAGGGCGAAGCAGTACTTC